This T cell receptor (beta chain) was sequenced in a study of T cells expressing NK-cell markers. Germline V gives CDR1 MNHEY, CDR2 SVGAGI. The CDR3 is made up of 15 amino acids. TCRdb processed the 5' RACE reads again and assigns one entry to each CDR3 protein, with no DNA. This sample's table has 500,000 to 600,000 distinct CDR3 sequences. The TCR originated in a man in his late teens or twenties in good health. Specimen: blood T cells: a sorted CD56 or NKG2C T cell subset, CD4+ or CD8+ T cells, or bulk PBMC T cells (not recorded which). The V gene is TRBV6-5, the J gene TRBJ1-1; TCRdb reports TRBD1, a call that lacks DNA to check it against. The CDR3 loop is CASSYRWGEKTEAFF.